The 31 T cell receptor beta chains below all came from one sample that was sequenced in a study of CDR3 diversity in severe acne. TCRdb fed the PCR reads into MiXCR, producing one record per CDR3 protein. The profile covers 79,000 or so distinct CDR3 sequences, with 45% to 50% appearing a single time and roughly 10% taken by the ten largest. The sequencing sample was made of blood. The origin of the receptors is a male donor with severe acne vulgaris.

V is TRBV20-1 and J is TRBJ2-7; 7 bases agree with TRBD1. V was clipped by 1 base and J by 3 bases; unmatched bases: 6. There are 14 residues in the CDR3. Germline assignment: CDR1 DFQATT and CDR2 SNEGSKA (reference sequence). CDR3 bases: TGCAGTGCTAGAGTGGGTGGACAGGACTACGAGCAGTACTTC. Amino acid sequence: CSARVGGQDYEQYF.

This clonotype was counted at least ten times. This chain links TRBV6-5 with TRBJ1-2, with TRBD1 matching 9 bases. With V trimmed by 6 bases and J by 5 bases, 10 bases remained unmatched. The CDR3 has 15 residues. Germline assignment: CDR1 MNHEY and CDR2 SVGAGI. DNA for the CDR3: TGTGCCAGCAGCATACCCGGGACAGGGAGTTATGGCTACACCTTC. Amino acids: CASSIPGTGSYGYTF.

The CDR3 bases are TGCAGCGTTGAAGTTCGCGGTTCGGCGGTACCCAGCTCTGGGGCCAACGTCCTGACTTTC. It yields the protein CSVEVRGSAVPSSGANVLTF. This rearrangement joins TRBV29-1 to TRBJ2-6, with unresolved D. Between the trimmed V and J ends, which lost 1 base and 0 bases, there was a span of 22 bases. The CDR3 length is 20 residues. Germline V lookup: CDR1 SQVTM, CDR2 ANQGSEA.

This clonotype was detected only once. The rearrangement joins TRBV2 to TRBJ2-7; D is perhaps TRBD2 (5 bases). The germline V gene encodes CDR1 SNHLY and CDR2 FYNNEI. V shed 11 bases and J shed 3 bases, with 14 bases lying between them. The CDR3 extends over 12 amino acids. In DNA form, the CDR3 reads TGTGCCGGATCCGGGATTCACTACGAGCAGTACTTC. This gives the protein CAGSGIHYEQYF.

The sample holds a few counts of this clonotype. Since the CDR3 does not end with the conserved phenylalanine or tryptophan, this likely comes from a read error. The limits of the CDR3 on the DNA are not certain, so only TCRdb's listed CDR3 is given. V gene TRBV12-3 or TRBV12-4 combines with J gene TRBJ2-1; the table calls TRBD1, which could not be checked here. Both ends counted, the CDR3 spans 16 residues. This CDR3 is CASSLAPQGYGYTFGS.

V gene TRBV7-9 combines with J gene TRBJ2-7, with 8 bases identical to TRBD1. Per germline, CDR1 SEHNR and CDR2 FQNEAQ (reference sequence). This CDR3 has 15 residues. J was trimmed by 5 bases and V by 5 bases; bases with no gene match: 11. CDR3 in amino acids: CASSSDRGGMHEQYF. The CDR3 DNA is TGTGCCAGCAGCAGTGACAGGGGAGGTATGCACGAGCAGTACTTC. The whole variable domain, filled in from reference TRBV7-9 and TRBJ2-7, reads DTGVSQNPRHKITKRGQNVTFRCDPISEHNRLYWYRQTLGQGPEFLTYFQNEAQLEKSRLLSDRFSAERPKGSFSTLEIQRTEQGDSAMYLCASSSDRGGMHEQYFGPGTRLTVT.

Comment on this clonotype: The junction shows a germline mismatch at one end, possibly a read error. The chain joins TRBV11-2 to TRBJ2-1; possible D gene TRBD2, 6 bases. The CDR3 is 17 residues long. Germline V gene lookup returns CDR1 SGHAT and CDR2 FQNNGV. The CDR3 region is CASSLEASASSYNEQLF. In DNA, the CDR3 is TGTGCCAGCAGCTTAGAGGCTAGCGCGAGCTCCTACAATGAGCAGCTCTTC.

The count of this clonotype is one. The CDR3 is CASRPTGWGHATNEKLFF. As DNA, the CDR3 is TGTGCCAGCAGGCCGACAGGGTGGGGCCATGCAACTAATGAAAAACTGTTTTTT. The genes are TRBV7-3 and TRBJ1-4; 7 bases map to TRBD1. Trimming cost V 6 bases and J 0 bases; bases outside gene matches: 13. The germline V gene encodes CDR1 SGHTA and CDR2 FQGTGA. CDR3 length equals 18 residues.

This clonotype occurred many times. The rearrangement joins TRBV10-3 to TRBJ1-1; perhaps TRBD1 as D (5 bases). Trimming stripped 8 bases from V and 3 bases from J, with 16 bases between. The V gene's germline CDR1 is ENHRY and CDR2 SYGVKD. The CDR3 has 14 residues. CDR3 sequence: CAISPRADDTEAFF. CDR3 bases: TGTGCCATCTCCCCCAGGGCTGATGACACTGAAGCTTTCTTT.

This clonotype was seen just once. The chain recombines TRBV20-1 with TRBJ1-4; tentatively, D is TRBD1 (5 bases). The CDR3 extends over 16 amino acids. Trimming pared 0 bases from V and 5 bases from J, leaving 16 bases between. The germline V gene has CDR1 DFQATT and CDR2 SNEGSKA (reference sequence). In DNA form, the CDR3 reads TGCAGTGCTAGAGATCTTACCGCCCGGGGGAATGAAAAACTGTTTTTT. As protein: CSARDLTARGNEKLFF.

In regard to this clonotype: A much larger clone differs from this one at a single base, so this may be a read error. The J gene is TRBJ1-4, the V gene TRBV15; D ambiguous. Between the trimmed V and J ends, which lost 0 bases and 4 bases, there was a span of 9 bases. CDR3 length equals 15 residues. Germline V gene data show CDR1 as LNHNV and CDR2 as YYDKDF (reference sequence). CDR3 region: CATSRDRRGNEKLFF. CDR3 in DNA: TGTGCCACCAGCAGAGACCGCCGGGGTAATGAAAAACTGTTTTTT.

This clonotype was seen many times. V and J are TRBV6-1 and TRBJ2-3; TRBD1 matches at 7 bases. The CDR3 runs 14 residues. Trimming removed 8 bases from V and 2 bases from J; junction bases left unmatched: 7. Germline V gene data show CDR1 as MNHNS and CDR2 as SASEGT. The CDR3 region has the DNA TGTGCCAGCCAAGGGGGCAGGGACACAGATACGCAGTATTTT. It encodes CASQGGRDTDTQYF.

As to this clonotype: A much larger clonotype is one base distant, so this may be a read error. This chain uses TRBV6-2 or TRBV6-3 with TRBJ2-7; D is tentatively TRBD1 or TRBD2 (6 bases each). Germline assignment: CDR1 MNHEY and CDR2 SVGEGT. Trimming shortened V by 5 bases and J by 5 bases, and 16 bases separated the two germline ends. The CDR3 extends over 14 amino acids. CDR3: CASSPLDGGHEQYF. DNA for the CDR3: TGTGCCAGCAGTCCCTTGGACGGGGGCCACGAGCAGTACTTC.

As concerns this clonotype: A much larger clonotype is one base distant, so this may be a read error. The V gene is TRBV19, the J gene TRBJ2-3; TRBD2 aligns across 8 bases. Germline V gene data show CDR1 as LNHDA and CDR2 as SQIVND (reference sequence). The CDR3 sequence is 15 residues long. The CDR3 reads CAGSIRGLETDTQYF. For the CDR3, the DNA is TGTGCCGGTAGTATCAGGGGACTAGAGACAGATACGCAGTATTTT.

The genes are TRBV28 and TRBJ1-1; maybe TRBD1 (5 bases). Trimming pared 1 base from V and 1 base from J, leaving 10 bases between. Germline V gene data show CDR1 as MDHEN and CDR2 as SYDVKM. The CDR3 contains 15 residues. Here the CDR3 reads CASSLFRAGNTEAFF. The CDR3 bases are TGTGCCAGCAGTTTATTCAGGGCGGGGAACACTGAAGCTTTCTTT. The full variable domain, in which reference TRBV28 and TRBJ1-1 provide the parts outside the CDR3, is DVKVTQSSRYLVKRTGEKVFLECVQDMDHENMFWYRQDPGLGLRLIYFSYDVKMKEKGDIPEGYSVSREKKERFSLILESASTNQTSMYLCASSLFRAGNTEAFFGQGTRLTVV.

The chain links TRBV7-3 to TRBJ2-1, with TRBD2 matching over 10 bases. The CDR3 is 17 amino acids. The junction had 12 bases not matched to a gene; V was cut back by 2 bases and J by 8 bases. CDR1 is SGHTA, CDR2 FQGTGA, per germline. As DNA, the CDR3 is TGTGCCAGCAGCTTAGGGCGGACTAGCGGTGATGTCGATGAGCAGTTCTTC. This encodes CASSLGRTSGDVDEQFF. Together with reference TRBV7-3 and TRBJ2-1, the CDR3 gives the full variable domain: GAGVSQTPSNKVTEKGKYVELRCDPISGHTALYWYRQSLGQGPEFLIYFQGTGAADDSGLPNDRFFAVRPEGSVSTLKIQRTERGDSAVYLCASSLGRTSGDVDEQFFGPGTRLTVL.

This clonotype was recorded many times. The chain recombines TRBV5-1 with TRBJ2-7; D call uncertain. Germline-derived CDR1 and CDR2 are SGHRS and YFSETQ. Trimming took 5 bases from V and 0 from J, leaving 12 bases between them. The CDR3 totals 14 residues. The CDR3 sequence: CASREYPSSYEQYF. The CDR3 bases are TGCGCCAGCAGGGAGTATCCTAGCTCCTACGAGCAGTACTTC.

This chain links TRBV13 with TRBJ1-1; weak D call: TRBD1 (5 bases). Trimming pared 5 bases from V and 1 base from J, leaving 11 bases between. Germline-derived CDR1 and CDR2 are PRHDT and FYEKMQ (reference sequence). The CDR3 is 14 amino acids. This chain's CDR3 is CASSTWDGNTEAFF. The CDR3 nucleotides read TGTGCCAGCAGCACCTGGGACGGGAACACTGAAGCTTTCTTT.

The table lists this clonotype with a count of one. The V and J genes are TRBV19 and TRBJ2-7; D might be TRBD2 (5 bases). This CDR3 contains 13 residues. Trimming took off 3 bases at V and 12 bases at J, with 18 bases between the two ends. The V gene's germline CDR1 is LNHDA and CDR2 SQIVND (reference sequence). The CDR3 DNA follows: TGTGCCAGTAGTATGACGGACTCCAGCCCCACGTACTTC. The encoded protein is CASSMTDSSPTYF. The variable domain in full, with the rest retrieved from reference TRBV19 and TRBJ2-7, is DGGITQSPKYLFRKEGQNVTLSCEQNLNHDAMYWYRQDPGQGLRLIYYSQIVNDFQKGDIAEGYSVSREKKESFPLTVTSAQKNPTAFYLCASSMTDSSPTYFGPGTRLTVT.

The chain is built from TRBV9 and TRBJ2-7, with D perhaps matching TRBD1 or TRBD2 (6 bases each). With 0 bases removed from V and 6 bases from J, the gap between germline ends came to 16 bases. The germline V gene has CDR1 SGDLS and CDR2 YYNGEE. There are 15 residues in the CDR3. This chain's CDR3 is CASSVGGQGTVEQYF. The CDR3 DNA reads as TGTGCCAGCAGCGTAGGCGGCCAGGGGACTGTCGAGCAGTACTTC.

The V call is TRBV25-1, the J call TRBJ1-2; 9 bases match TRBD1. Germline V gene data show CDR1 as MGHDK and CDR2 as SYGVNS. V shed 5 bases and J 4 bases; nucleotides not matched to a gene: 8. The CDR3 runs 15 residues. CDR3 residues: CASSPGQGQIYGYTF. CDR3 DNA: TGTGCCAGCAGTCCGGGACAGGGCCAAATCTATGGCTACACCTTC.

This clonotype was observed a few times. The J gene is TRBJ2-6, the V gene TRBV29-1; 8 bases agree with TRBD1. In germline, CDR1 is SQVTM, CDR2 ANQGSEA. V lost 7 bases to trimming and J lost 2 bases; unmatched junction nucleotides: 7. This CDR3 comprises 15 residues. CDR3 nucleotides: TGCAGCGCCGGGTCGACAGGGGCTGGGGCCAACGTCCTGACTTTC. As protein: CSAGSTGAGANVLTF.

This clonotype was picked up many times. This chain links TRBV7-2 with TRBJ2-1; D remains unclear. The CDR3 is made up of 14 amino acids. The ends were cut back, 0 bases at V and 7 bases at J, with 10 bases in the middle. Germline V gene lookup returns CDR1 SGHTA and CDR2 FQGNSA. The CDR3 sequence: CASSLASRGNEQFF. CDR3 DNA sequence: TGTGCCAGCAGCTTAGCATCTCGAGGAAATGAGCAGTTCTTC.

This clonotype was counted between two and nine times. The rearrangement uses TRBV2 and TRBJ2-5, with 8 bases matching TRBD2. V was clipped by 2 bases and J by 3 bases; unmatched bases: 2. Germline V CDR1 and CDR2: SNHLY, FYNNEI. The CDR3 has 14 residues. The CDR3 loop reads CASSETSGEETQYF. The CDR3 nucleotides read TGTGCCAGCAGTGAAACTAGCGGCGAAGAGACCCAGTACTTC.

This clonotype was recorded a few times. CDR3 nucleotide sequence: TGTGCCAGCAGTGTTGGTGGGGTTAATGAGCAGTTCTTC. This sequence encodes CASSVGGVNEQFF. This chain links TRBV6-4 with TRBJ2-1; no clear D. Germline CDR1 reads MRHNA; CDR2 reads SNTAGT. Trimming took off 4 bases at V and 7 bases at J, with 11 bases between the two ends. CDR3 size: 13 residues.

The chain employs TRBV12-3 or TRBV12-4 and TRBJ1-1, with 7 bases that match TRBD1. This CDR3 spans 14 amino acids. The ends lost 3 bases at V and 8 bases at J; junction bases unmatched: 9. The CDR3 region has the DNA TGTGCCAGCAGTTTGGGCCAGGGGGGCACCGAAGCTTTCTTT. Amino acid sequence: CASSLGQGGTEAFF.

This clonotype was picked up a small number of times. Without the conserved terminal phenylalanine or tryptophan, this CDR3 likely stems from a read error. The DNA is omitted, as the CDR3 cannot be located on it reliably, and the CDR3 follows TCRdb's listing. The V call is TRBV4-2, the J call TRBJ2-2; TRBD2 is taken as the D call from the table, unchecked against the DNA. Both ends counted, the CDR3 spans 11 residues. The V gene's germline CDR1 is LGHNA and CDR2 YNFKEQ. The CDR3 spells CASSPPTSGSL.

V usage is TRBV5-6 and J usage is TRBJ2-3, with 11 bases aligning to TRBD2. Germline V gene sequence: CDR1 SGHDT, CDR2 YYEEEE. The V segment lost 4 bases and the J segment 1 base; nucleotides outside the gene matches: 2. The CDR3 extends over 15 amino acids. DNA of the CDR3: TGTGCCAGCAGCGAGGGACTAGCGGGCACAGATACGCAGTATTTT. Residues: CASSEGLAGTDTQYF.

The rearrangement links TRBV2 to TRBJ1-6; possible D gene TRBD1, 5 bases. CDR1 is SNHLY and CDR2 is FYNNEI in the germline V gene. V gave up 9 bases and J gave up 1 base, with 13 bases separating them. The CDR3 sequence is 15 residues long. This CDR3 reads CARGDASSYNSPLHF. The CDR3, as DNA: TGTGCCAGAGGGGACGCAAGTTCCTATAATTCACCCCTCCACTTT.

Comments on this clonotype: Given a much more abundant clone one base away, this may be a read error. The chain recombines TRBV11-2 with TRBJ2-7; D gene uncertain. The CDR3 is made up of 15 amino acids. The germline gives CDR1 SGHAT, CDR2 FQNNGV. In nucleotides, the CDR3 is TGTGCCAGCAGCTTAGGAGGATTAAGCTCCTACAAGCAGTACTTC. Translated, it gives CASSLGGLSSYKQYF.

By frequency in the sample, this clonotype is medium-sized. This sequence joins TRBV20-1 and TRBJ2-7, with 11 bases identical to TRBD2. This CDR3 spans 15 amino acids. The V gene's germline CDR1 is DFQATT and CDR2 SNEGSKA (reference sequence). The V and J ends lost 4 bases and 0 bases, in that order; junction bases with no gene match: 5. The CDR3 sequence: CSATSGRMGSYEQYF. The CDR3 region has the DNA TGCAGTGCTACTAGCGGGAGGATGGGCTCCTACGAGCAGTACTTC.